This T cell receptor (beta chain) was retrieved from a study of shared clonotypes between healthy human individuals. As concerns this clone: Its antigen is undetermined.

Study-wide results and limits: Naive CD4 clonotypes were shared across a few donors at roughly 4.6%.

The CDR3 length is 15 residues. With 5 bases removed from V and 4 bases from J, the gap between germline ends came to 14 bases. Germline V gene lookup returns CDR1 MGHRA and CDR2 YSYEKL. The data were produced by immunoSEQ multiplex PCR, yet TCRdb's version contains in-frame clones alone and is incomplete. This table holds about 110,000 clones, around 68% found once. Within Nashville, Tennessee resided all donors, each a Caucasian adult. CCR7-negative CD45RA+ TemRA cells were combined with CD45RO+ cells to form CD8 memory. The sequencing sample was made of memory CD8+ T cells sorted from blood. As to subset: CD45RO+ cells pooled with CCR7-negative TemRA cells. This clonotype was sampled from a woman aged 25 to 45 in good health. V gene TRBV4-1 combines with J gene TRBJ2-2, with D possibly being TRBD2 (6 bases). Here the CDR3 DNA reads TGCGCCAGCAGCAACCGGGACTGGGCCACCGGGGAGCTGTTTTTT. It specifies CASSNRDWATGELFF.